The rows below give T cell receptor beta chains drawn from one sample of a study of blood T cell repertoires in COVID-19. Libraries were prepared by immunoSEQ multiplex PCR; TCRdb keeps only in-frame clonotypes and omits some of them. The table includes 68,000 or so clones, 86% detected once. Sequencing was performed on peripheral blood. These receptors all stem from a young man with acute or convalescent COVID-19. The CDR3 runs from the conserved cysteine through the conserved F or W. The D gene is left open where the match is weak. Only some rows state a clone size, as once, few, many or a class for expanded clones.

>TRBJ2-7|TRBV6-4|NA|TRBD2
TGTGCCAGCAGTGACCCCCTAGCGGGGGAATACGAGCAGTACTTC
CASSDPLAGEYEQYF
>TRBJ2-7|TRBV4-3|NA|TRBD2
TGCGCCAGCAGCAGGACTAGTCCAGAGCAGTACTTC
CASSRTSPEQYF
>TRBJ2-2|TRBV18|few|NA
TGTGCCAGCTCACCCGGTGAGGGGAACACCGGGGAGCTGTTTTTT
CASSPGEGNTGELFF
>TRBJ2-1|TRBV19|NA|TRBD2
TGTGCCAGTAGTATGGAGCGGGGGGGCTCCTACAATGAGCAGTTCTTC
CASSMERGGSYNEQFF
>TRBJ2-5|TRBV6-6|once|TRBD1
TGTGCCAGCAGTTACTCGACAGGGGAGGAGACCCAGTACTTC
CASSYSTGEETQYF
>TRBJ2-1|TRBV7-2|NA|NA
TGTGCCAGCAGCTATACTTCGGGGGAGTCGTACAATGAGCAGTTCTTC
CASSYTSGESYNEQFF
>TRBJ2-7|TRBV5-1|NA|TRBD1
TGCGCCAGCAGCCTCCGGACAGGGAGCTACGAGCAGTACTTC
CASSLRTGSYEQYF
>TRBJ1-6|TRBV10-2|NA|TRBD1
TGCGCCAGCAGAGGGACAGGGGATAATTCACCCCTCCACTTT
CASRGTGDNSPLHF
>TRBJ1-6|TRBV3-1/TRBV3-2|NA|NA
TGTGCCAGCAGCCGCGGAATCGGGATAAGCTCCTATAATTCACCCCTCCACTTT
CASSRGIGISSYNSPLHF
>TRBJ2-1|TRBV5-4|NA|NA
TGTGCCAGCAGCTTATACTCTCTCAATGAGCAGTTCTTC
CASSLYSLNEQFF
>TRBJ2-1|TRBV19|NA|NA
TGTGCCAGTAAACTTGGGGCTAGTTACTACAATGAGCAGTTCTTC
CASKLGASYYNEQFF
>TRBJ1-4|TRBV9|NA|NA
TGTGCCAGCAGCCCCCAAGAGGGGGTTTTAGGTGAAAAACTGTTTTTT
CASSPQEGVLGEKLFF
>TRBJ2-7|TRBV7-2|NA|NA
TGTGCCAGCAGACTACAGGGGGGGAGTGTAACCTACGAGCAGTACTTC
CASRLQGGSVTYEQYF
>TRBJ2-5|TRBV5-1|NA|NA
TGCGCCAGCAGCTCCCTAATTCAAGAGACCCAGTACTTC
CASSSLIQETQYF
>TRBJ2-5|TRBV5-4|once|TRBD2
TGTGCCAGCAGCAGCGGGGCTAGCGGGCGGGGGGTGGAGACCCAGTACTTC
CASSSGASGRGVETQYF
>TRBJ2-1|TRBV9|NA|NA
TGTGCCAGCAGCGCCTGGGCAGACAATGAGCAGTTCTTC
CASSAWADNEQFF
>TRBJ2-5|TRBV5-1|NA|TRBD2
TGCGCCAGCAGCCGGCGACTAGCGGGCAGAGAGACCCAGTACTTC
CASSRRLAGRETQYF
>TRBJ2-1|TRBV7-2|NA|NA
TGTGCCAGCAGCTTAAGTTCAGGGCAGTTCTTC
CASSLSSGQFF
>TRBJ2-1|TRBV6-5|NA|TRBD1
TGTGCCAGCAGTTACTCCAGGGGGCCCCATGAGCAGTTCTTC
CASSYSRGPHEQFF
>TRBJ2-7|TRBV28|NA|TRBD2
TGTGCCGGCAGTCCCAAAGGACTAGCGCGTTCCTACGAGCAGTACTTC
CAGSPKGLARSYEQYF
>TRBJ1-2|TRBV2|once|NA
TGTGCCAGCAGTGAGCCAGGGAGGCGTGGCTACACCTTC
CASSEPGRRGYTF
>TRBJ2-3|TRBV7-9|once|NA
TGTGCCAGCAGTGGCGGGGGCGAAAGCACAGATACGCAGTATTTT
CASSGGGESTDTQYF
>TRBJ2-7|TRBV4-2|few|TRBD2
TGTGCCAGCAGCCAAGGTCTAGCGGGTATATCCTACGAGCAGTACTTC
CASSQGLAGISYEQYF
>TRBJ2-1|TRBV28|few|NA
TGTGCCAGCAGCCGGACTGCCTCCTACAATGAGCAGTTCTTC
CASSRTASYNEQFF
>TRBJ2-1|TRBV7-9|NA|NA
TGTGCCAGCAGCCCCAAGGGGGGGCGGGGAGGGCACAATGAGCAGTTCTTC
CASSPKGGRGGHNEQFF
>TRBJ2-1|TRBV7-9|NA|NA
TGTGCCAGCACCAAGTCTTTCGGTGAGCAGTTCTTC
CASTKSFGEQFF
>TRBJ2-7|TRBV28|NA|NA
TGTGCCAGCAGTTTAGCAGCGCGCGAGCAGTACTTC
CASSLAAREQYF
>TRBJ2-1|TRBV23-1|once|NA
TGCGCCAGCAGTCAACCACCATCGTACTATAGCGGCCGTACCAATGAGCAGTTCTTC
CASSQPPSYYSGRTNEQFF
>TRBJ2-3|TRBV1|NA|NA
TGCACCAGCAGCCAACATGAGGATACGCAGTATTTT
CTSSQHEDTQYF
>TRBJ2-1|TRBV18|NA|TRBD1
TGTGCCAGCTCACTAGGCACAGGGGACAATGAGCAGTTCTTC
CASSLGTGDNEQFF
>TRBJ2-7|TRBV7-9|NA|TRBD2
TGTGCCAGCAGCCCAAGGACTAGCGGACTCGAGCAGTACTTC
CASSPRTSGLEQYF
>TRBJ1-3|TRBV7-2|NA|NA
TGTGCCAGCAGCTTAACGCCCGAGCAGGGATCTGGAAACACCATATATTTT
CASSLTPEQGSGNTIYF
>TRBJ2-3|TRBV6-4|NA|TRBD1
TGTGCCAGCAGTGACAGGACAGGGTCAAGCACAGATACGCAGTATTTT
CASSDRTGSSTDTQYF
>TRBJ1-6|TRBV13|NA|TRBD1
TGTGCCAGCAGCTTAGGACAGGGGAATTCACCCCTCCACTTT
CASSLGQGNSPLHF
>TRBJ1-2|TRBV24-1|NA|NA
TGTGCCACCAGTGAACAGGGTGCCTATGGCTACACCTTC
CATSEQGAYGYTF
>TRBJ2-1|TRBV11-3|NA|TRBD2
TGTGCCAGCAGCTCTAGCGGGAGGTTTGAGCAGTTCTTC
CASSSSGRFEQFF
>TRBJ2-2|TRBV9|NA|NA
TGTGCCAGCAGCGTAATCCAGGCCGGGGAGCTGTTTTTT
CASSVIQAGELFF
>TRBJ1-4|TRBV2|NA|NA
TGTGCCAGCAGTTTCACAGGGCGGAAACCGTTTTTT
CASSFTGRKPFF
>TRBJ2-2|TRBV28|NA|NA
TGTGCCAGCAGAAGCGGACCGAACACCGGGGAGCTGTTTTTT
CASRSGPNTGELFF
>TRBJ2-1|TRBV5-1|NA|NA
TGCGCCAGCAGCTTGACGGGTGAAACTTACAATGAGCAGTTCTTC
CASSLTGETYNEQFF
>TRBJ1-2|TRBV6-5|NA|NA
TGTGCCAGCAGAATCGACATTAACTATGGCTACACCTTC
CASRIDINYGYTF
>TRBJ2-1|TRBV7-7|NA|TRBD2
TGTGCTAGCAGCTTAGGGGCTAGCGGGATTTATGAGCAGTTCTTC
CASSLGASGIYEQFF
>TRBJ2-2|TRBV30|NA|TRBD2
TGTGCCTGGAGGACTAGCGGGAGGGCCGTAATGGGCGGGGAGCTGTTTTTT
CAWRTSGRAVMGGELFF
>TRBJ1-4|TRBV6-2/TRBV6-3|NA|TRBD1
TGTGCCAGCAGCTATGAAGGGGGCTTTGAAAAACTGTTTTTT
CASSYEGGFEKLFF
>TRBJ2-1|TRBV5-1|once|NA
TGCGCCAGCTCCAGGGATGGGGACTCCTACAATGAGCAGTTCTTC
CASSRDGDSYNEQFF
>TRBJ2-2|TRBV29-1|few|NA
TGCAGCGCGAGGACGGGGACGAACACCGGGGAGCTGTTTTTT
CSARTGTNTGELFF
>TRBJ2-5|TRBV9|NA|TRBD2
TGTGCCAGCAGCGGAAGACTAGCGGGCGCCCAAGAGACCCAGTACTTC
CASSGRLAGAQETQYF
>TRBJ1-2|TRBV5-8|NA|NA
TGTGCCAGCAGCTTGGCAGATGGCTACACCTTC
CASSLADGYTF
>TRBJ2-1|TRBV18|NA|NA
TGTGCCAGCTCACCTCGGGACAAGGTATACAATGAGCAGTTCTTC
CASSPRDKVYNEQFF
>TRBJ2-1|TRBV6-2/TRBV6-3|NA|TRBD2
TGTGCCAGCAGCTCTAGCGGGACTTACAATGAGCAGTTCTTC
CASSSSGTYNEQFF
>TRBJ2-1|TRBV9|NA|TRBD2
TGTGCCAGCAGCCAAGGGACTAGCGGTTACAATGAGCAGTTCTTC
CASSQGTSGYNEQFF
>TRBJ2-7|TRBV5-4|NA|NA
TGTGCCAGCAGCCCGTTCGGTAGCGGATACGAGCAGTACTTC
CASSPFGSGYEQYF
>TRBJ2-7|TRBV18|NA|TRBD1
TGTGCCAGCTCACCGGGACAGGGGCGAGGGGGAGAGCAGTACTTC
CASSPGQGRGGEQYF
>TRBJ2-1|TRBV6-1|NA|NA
TGTGCCAGCAGTGACCTCAATGAGCAGTTCTTC
CASSDLNEQFF